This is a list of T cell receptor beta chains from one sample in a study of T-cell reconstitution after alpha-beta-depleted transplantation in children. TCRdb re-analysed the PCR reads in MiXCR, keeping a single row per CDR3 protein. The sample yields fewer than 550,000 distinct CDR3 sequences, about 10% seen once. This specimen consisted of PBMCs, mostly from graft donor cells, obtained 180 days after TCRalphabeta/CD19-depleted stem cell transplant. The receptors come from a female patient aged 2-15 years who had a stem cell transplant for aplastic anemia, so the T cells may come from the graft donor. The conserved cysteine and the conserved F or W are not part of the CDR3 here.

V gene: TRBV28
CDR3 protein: ASTQGASGTTGELF

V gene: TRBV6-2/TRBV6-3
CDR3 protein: ASSPLRTVPDTQY

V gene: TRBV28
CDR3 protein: AIGGVNYGYT

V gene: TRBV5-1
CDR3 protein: ASRDTDYNEQF

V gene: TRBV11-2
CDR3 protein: ASSHFSGLADTYNEQF

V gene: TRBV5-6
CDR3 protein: ASSLGREGAKNIQY

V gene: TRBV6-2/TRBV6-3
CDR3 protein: ASRRSVGMNTEAF

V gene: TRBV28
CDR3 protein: ASSSDGEVYEQY

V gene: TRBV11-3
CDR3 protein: ASSPYRSRRGGETQY

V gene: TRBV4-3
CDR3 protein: ASSQELTSGISDTQY

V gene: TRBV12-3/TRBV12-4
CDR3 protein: ASSRDPSSGNTIY

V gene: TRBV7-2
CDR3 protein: ASSRLLRGYT

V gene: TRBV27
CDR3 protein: ASSLLAGSTDTQY

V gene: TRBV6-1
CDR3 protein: ASSEPRSAGQYNEQF

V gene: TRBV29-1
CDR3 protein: SVRAGGPDTQY

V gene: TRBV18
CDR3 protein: ASSYRVDYEQY